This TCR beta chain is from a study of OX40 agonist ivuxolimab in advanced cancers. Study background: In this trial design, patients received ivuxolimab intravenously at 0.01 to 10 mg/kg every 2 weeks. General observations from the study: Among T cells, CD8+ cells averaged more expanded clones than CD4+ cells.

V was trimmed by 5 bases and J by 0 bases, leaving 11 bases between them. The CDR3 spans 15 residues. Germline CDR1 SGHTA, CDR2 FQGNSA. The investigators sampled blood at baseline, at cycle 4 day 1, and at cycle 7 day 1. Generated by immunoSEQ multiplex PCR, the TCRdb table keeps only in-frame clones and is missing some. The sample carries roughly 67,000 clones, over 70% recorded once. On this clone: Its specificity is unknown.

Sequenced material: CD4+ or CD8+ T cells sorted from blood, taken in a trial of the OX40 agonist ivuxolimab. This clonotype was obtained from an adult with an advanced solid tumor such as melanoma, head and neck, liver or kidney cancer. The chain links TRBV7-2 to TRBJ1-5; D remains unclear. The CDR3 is CASSATAYSNQPQHF. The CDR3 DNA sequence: TGTGCCAGCAGCGCGACGGCTTATAGCAATCAGCCCCAGCATTTT.